What follows are 12 T cell receptor beta chains derived from one specimen sequenced in a study of cytomegalovirus exposure and HLA in healthy donors. Use of 60 Vbeta and 13 Jbeta primers characterized the PCR. Here immunoSEQ multiplex PCR was the method, and the copy in TCRdb shows in-frame clones only, minus some. The data show approximately 150,000 clones, approximately 83% seen once. The sequencing sample was made of PBMCs. Every receptor here comes from a woman in her 40s in good health and CMV-seronegative.

The gene calls are TRBV6-6 and TRBJ1-4, with D tentatively TRBD1 (5 bases). This CDR3 contains 15 residues. Germline CDR1 and CDR2: MNHNY and SVGAGI (reference sequence). Trimming left V 8 bases short and J 0 bases short, with 13 bases between. CDR3 DNA sequence: TGTGCCAGCCAGGACGGGGGAGCAACTAATGAAAAACTGTTTTTT. Protein sequence: CASQDGGATNEKLFF.

This clone has more than one count but fewer than ten. V is TRBV19 and J is TRBJ1-1; D unclear. Germline V gene data show CDR1 as LNHDA and CDR2 as SQIVND (reference sequence). This CDR3 comprises 17 residues. V was trimmed by 1 base and J by 1 base, leaving 16 bases between them. CDR3 nucleotide sequence: TGTGCCAGTAGTATAGTCTACAGACGAGACGAGAACACTGAAGCTTTCTTT. This translates into CASSIVYRRDENTEAFF. The whole variable domain, filled in from reference TRBV19 and TRBJ1-1, reads DGGITQSPKYLFRKEGQNVTLSCEQNLNHDAMYWYRQDPGQGLRLIYYSQIVNDFQKGDIAEGYSVSREKKESFPLTVTSAQKNPTAFYLCASSIVYRRDENTEAFFGQGTRLTVV.

There are a few counts of this clone. The rearrangement uses TRBV6-5 and TRBJ1-6, with D hard to call. V was trimmed by 6 bases and J by 7 bases, leaving 10 bases between them. Germline CDR1 MNHEY, CDR2 SVGAGI. There are 13 residues in the CDR3. This chain's CDR3 is CASRRTRNSPLHF. The CDR3 DNA reads as TGTGCCAGCAGGAGGACTAGGAATTCACCCCTCCACTTT.

This clone occurred a few times. The rearrangement links TRBV19 to TRBJ2-7; TRBD1 agrees at 8 bases. Germline values: CDR1 LNHDA, CDR2 SQIVND (reference sequence). The CDR3 is made up of 17 amino acids. J gave up 2 bases and V 5 bases, and 14 bases lay outside the gene matches. The CDR3 protein is CASSRDERTGTTYEQYF. In nucleotides, the CDR3 is TGTGCCAGTAGTCGCGATGAGAGGACAGGGACCACCTACGAGCAGTACTTC.

The chain uses TRBV5-5 and TRBJ2-7; D not resolved. This CDR3 region has 12 residues. CDR1 and CDR2 from the germline V gene are SGHKS and YYEKEE (reference sequence). V was shortened by 3 bases and J by 3 bases, with 7 bases between the two germline ends. For the CDR3, the DNA is TGTGCCAGCAGCTCCTCACTCTACGAGCAGTACTTC. Amino acids: CASSSSLYEQYF.

This clone was seen only a few times. This chain joins TRBV6-5 and TRBJ1-1; D might be TRBD1 (5 bases). Germline assignment: CDR1 MNHEY and CDR2 SVGAGI. The CDR3 loop spans 14 amino acids. Trimming left V 6 bases short and J 1 base short, with 12 bases between. As DNA, the CDR3 is TGTGCCAGCAGGCGGGGGATTGGGAACACTGAAGCTTTCTTT. Translation gives CASRRGIGNTEAFF.

The rearrangement uses TRBV9 and TRBJ2-1; D possibly corresponds to TRBD1 (6 bases). Germline CDR1 SGDLS, CDR2 YYNGEE. Between the trimmed V and J ends, which lost 0 bases and 6 bases, there was a span of 13 bases. The CDR3 length is 15 residues. This CDR3 reads CASSVAWGQFNEQFF. DNA for the CDR3: TGTGCCAGCAGCGTAGCCTGGGGGCAGTTCAATGAGCAGTTCTTC.

This rearrangement joins TRBV5-6 to TRBJ2-5; D ambiguous. V lost 5 bases to trimming and J lost 0 bases, with 14 bases between them. Germline CDR1 and CDR2: SGHDT and YYEEEE. The CDR3 runs 15 residues. CDR3 protein: CASRPVGSNQETQYF. The CDR3 DNA is TGTGCCAGCAGGCCGGTGGGCAGCAACCAAGAGACCCAGTACTTC.

The CDR3 region has the DNA TGTGCCAGCAGCTCCCCCGGGGATTTCACTGAAGCTTTCTTT. Translation gives CASSSPGDFTEAFF. The rearrangement joins TRBV7-9 to TRBJ1-1, with no clear D. CDR1 and CDR2 (germline): SEHNR, FQNEAQ (reference sequence). There are 14 residues in the CDR3. Trimming left V 4 bases short and J 4 bases short, with 13 bases between.

J is TRBJ1-5 and V is TRBV5-1, with 7 nucleotides matching TRBD1. Germline V gene data show CDR1 as SGHRS and CDR2 as YFSETQ. V shed 4 bases, J shed 0 bases, and the junction held 7 bases outside the gene matches. This CDR3 spans 16 amino acids. The CDR3 region is CASSPGTANSNQPQHF. CDR3 DNA: TGCGCCAGCAGCCCAGGGACAGCAAATAGCAATCAGCCCCAGCATTTT.

This rearrangement joins TRBV9 to TRBJ2-1; the D is unclear. The CDR3 contains 15 residues. Germline CDR1 and CDR2: SGDLS and YYNGEE. V dropped 3 bases and J dropped 0 bases, with 10 bases sitting between them. CDR3 sequence (DNA): TGTGCCAGCAGCGCCGGAACAGCCTCCTACAATGAGCAGTTCTTC. This gives the protein CASSAGTASYNEQFF.

The CDR3: CASSPTRGGPAQDTQYF. CDR3 nucleotide sequence: TGCGCCAGCAGCCCGACCCGGGGGGGGCCCGCGCAAGATACGCAGTATTTT. This chain uses TRBV5-1 with TRBJ2-3, with 8 bases aligning to TRBD2. CDR1 and CDR2 (germline): SGHRS, YFSETQ. The V segment lost 4 bases and the J segment 5 bases; nucleotides outside the gene matches: 15. This CDR3 is 17 amino acids long.